These 15 T cell receptor beta chains originate from one sample sequenced in a study of Tregs in tolerant kidney transplant recipients. Clones were read by immunoSEQ multiplex PCR, and TCRdb kept only the in-frame ones, dropping some. This table holds approximately 60,000 clones, about 89% found once. The nonmyeloablative bone marrow transplants came from related graft donors, with transient mixed chimerism. The specimen was CD4+ T cells from blood (PBMCs), collected 6 months after the transplant. The receptor source for this set is a human patient who received a combined kidney and bone marrow transplant. Some T cells may have originated in the graft donor.

The chain uses TRBV7-2 and TRBJ2-7; TRBD1 agrees at 7 bases. CDR3 length equals 17 residues. Germline CDR1 and CDR2: SGHTA and FQGNSA. J gave up 1 base and V 5 bases, and 14 bases lay outside the gene matches. The CDR3 sequence: CASSPTHKTTGSYEQYF. The CDR3 DNA reads TGTGCCAGCAGCCCCACCCATAAAACGACAGGGTCCTACGAGCAGTACTTC.

The J gene is TRBJ2-7, the V gene TRBV30, with a weak D call TRBD1 (6 bases). V shed 0 bases and J shed 0 bases, with 9 bases lying between them. The CDR3 is 14 amino acids. Germline V CDR1 and CDR2: GTSNPN, SVGIG (reference sequence). In nucleotides, the CDR3 is TGTGCCTGGAGTGTAGGGGGACACTCCTACGAGCAGTACTTC. Protein: CAWSVGGHSYEQYF.

The chain recombines TRBV5-4 with TRBJ2-5, with D possibly being TRBD2 (7 bases). The V gene lost 3 bases and the J gene lost 5 bases, with 17 bases spanning the gap. CDR3 size: 15 residues. Germline CDR1 is SGHNT and CDR2 is YYREEE (reference sequence). This CDR3 is CASSWGGGRGETQYF. In DNA form, the CDR3 reads TGTGCCAGCAGCTGGGGGGGCGGGAGAGGGGAGACCCAGTACTTC.

The chain couples TRBV25-1 to TRBJ1-4; D gene ambiguous. Germline V lookup: CDR1 MGHDK, CDR2 SYGVNS. This CDR3 is built from 17 residues. With 3 bases removed from V and 2 bases from J, the gap between germline ends came to 16 bases. The CDR3 here is CASSDQLESGTNEKLFF. In DNA, the CDR3 is TGTGCCAGCAGTGACCAATTAGAGTCGGGGACTAATGAAAAACTGTTTTTT.

This chain joins TRBV6-4 and TRBJ2-2; 8 nucleotides align to TRBD1. Germline V gene data show CDR1 as MRHNA and CDR2 as SNTAGT. The CDR3 spans 15 residues. J gave up 4 bases and V 4 bases, and 5 bases lay outside the gene matches. This CDR3 reads CASSGNDRGTGELFF. In nucleotides, the CDR3 is TGTGCCAGCAGTGGAAACGACAGGGGCACCGGGGAGCTGTTTTTT.

This clone was seen only a few times. The V gene is TRBV6-5, the J gene TRBJ1-5, with 7 bases identical to TRBD1. V was clipped by 3 bases and J by 7 bases; unmatched bases: 6. The V gene's germline CDR1 is MNHEY and CDR2 SVGAGI. The CDR3 runs to 14 residues. For the CDR3, the DNA is TGTGCCAGCAGTTATGGCAGGGGGTTGCAGCCCCAGCATTTT. Translated: CASSYGRGLQPQHF.

V is TRBV7-9 and J is TRBJ2-7; a possible D gene is TRBD1 (5 bases). Germline V gene data show CDR1 as SEHNR and CDR2 as FQNEAQ (reference sequence). This CDR3 has 12 residues. Trimming removed 3 bases at V and 6 bases at J, with 9 bases between. The CDR3 reads CASSFPQGEQYF. For the CDR3, the DNA is TGTGCCAGCAGCTTCCCCCAGGGCGAGCAGTACTTC.

This chain connects TRBV5-1 to TRBJ2-2; 7 nucleotides match TRBD2. V gave up 4 bases and J gave up 6 bases; unmatched junction bases: 3. The CDR3 consists of 13 residues. In germline, CDR1 is SGHRS, CDR2 YFSETQ. DNA for the CDR3: TGCGCCAGCAGCGGCGGGGGAGCCGGGGAGCTGTTTTTT. Encoded protein: CASSGGGAGELFF.

V and J are TRBV5-8 and TRBJ2-2; tentatively, D is TRBD1 (6 bases). This CDR3 has 16 residues. V was shortened by 0 bases and J by 2 bases, with 11 bases between the two germline ends. Germline V gives CDR1 SGHTS, CDR2 YDEGEE. CDR3 nucleotide sequence: TGTGCCAGCAGCTTGGGCAGGGGTCTTAACACCGGGGAGCTGTTTTTT. Translating it yields CASSLGRGLNTGELFF.

In DNA, the CDR3 is TGTGCCTGGTTGGGACAGAGCTATGGCTACACCTTC. The encoded protein is CAWLGQSYGYTF. The V call is TRBV30, the J call TRBJ1-2, with 7 bases that match TRBD1. CDR3 size: 12 residues. Germline CDR1 reads GTSNPN; CDR2 reads SVGIG (reference sequence). With 5 bases clipped from V and 4 bases from J, the junction kept 4 bases outside the gene matches.

This clone was recorded only once. The chain combines TRBV7-2 with TRBJ2-1, with 9 bases matching TRBD2. V lost 3 bases and J lost 9; bases outside the gene matches: 9. Looked up from germline, CDR1 is SGHTA and CDR2 is FQGNSA. The length of the CDR3 is 15 residues. In nucleotides, the CDR3 is TGTGCCAGCAGCTTGATAGCGGGAGACCGTGGTGAGCAGTTCTTC. Its protein is CASSLIAGDRGEQFF.

The chain joins TRBV11-3 to TRBJ2-5, with TRBD2 matching 7 bases. This CDR3 has 13 amino acids. The germline V gene encodes CDR1 SGHNT and CDR2 YENEEA. V shed 1 base, J shed 12 bases, and the junction held 8 bases outside the gene matches. The CDR3 is CASSLGGLDIKYF. For the CDR3, the DNA is TGTGCCAGCAGCTTAGGCGGACTAGACATAAAGTACTTC.

The chain has TRBV19 and TRBJ2-3; D might be TRBD1 (6 bases). Trimming took off 6 bases at V and 3 bases at J, with 16 bases between the two ends. CDR1 and CDR2 (germline): LNHDA, SQIVND (reference sequence). The CDR3 has 15 residues. This chain's CDR3 is CASRNRVRSTDTQYF. For the CDR3, the DNA is TGTGCCAGTAGAAACAGGGTCCGGTCGACAGATACGCAGTATTTT.

This clone showed up just a few times. The J gene is TRBJ1-4, the V gene TRBV5-6; tentative D call: TRBD1 (6 bases). The CDR3 is 14 residues long. Trimming took 1 base from V and 8 from J, leaving 12 bases between them. The germline V gene has CDR1 SGHDT and CDR2 YYEEEE. The CDR3 nucleotides read TGTGCCAGCAGCTTGCCAGGGGTAACAGAAAAACTGTTTTTT. It translates to CASSLPGVTEKLFF.

V gene TRBV6-5 combines with J gene TRBJ2-1, with 10 bases lining up with TRBD1. The V gene end was trimmed by 6 bases and the J gene end by 3 bases; junction bases not matched to a gene: 2. CDR1 MNHEY and CDR2 SVGAGI come from the germline V gene. The CDR3 spans 14 residues. DNA for the CDR3: TGTGCCAGCAGCGACAGGGGGCTCTACAATGAGCAGTTCTTC. Its protein product is CASSDRGLYNEQFF.